The TCR beta chain under discussion was sequenced for a study of blood T cell repertoires in COVID-19 (TCRdb year 2020). Context from the whole study: Samples from collaborators originated in the United States, Italy and Spain and spanned both the acute and convalescent phases of COVID-19. The material from the prospective study consisted of cDNA or gDNA derived from T cells, B-cell-depleted T cells, or PBMCs. Subjects who had been exposed to COVID-19, were actively infected with it, or had recovered from it provided the deeply sampled blood TCRbeta repertoires that made up the dataset. The repertoires were released in a freely available public database meant as a resource for research on the immune response to SARS-CoV-2. Samples came from the ongoing ImmuneRACE study (first 160 participants) plus 1,254 subjects from 6 global collaborators. Nearly every sample came with metadata listing a de-identified subject ID, COVID-19 status, age in years and sex. Where available, HLA class I and class II types were obtained from metadata supplied by the sample provider rather than from assay-based typing. Study-level results and caveats: How much clinical and demographic metadata was included differed by source and by participant, and the metadata was provided uncurated.

Trimming takes 0 bases from V and 9 bases from J, and the germline ends sit 7 bases apart. Based on the germline V gene, the CDR1 and CDR2 sequences are SGDLS and YYNGEE. Including the terminal cysteine and phenylalanine, the CDR3 comprises 12 residues. Just the 36-base CDR3 DNA is kept, in frame starting at base 1. Whole blood was collected in K2EDTA tubes by collaborating institutions according to the institutions' own protocols. For TCRbeta analysis, collaborators shipped samples in one of three forms: frozen whole blood, isolated PBMCs, or DNA extracted from either of those sample types. A remark on this clone: There is no known antigen for this receptor. No base quality information exists; no much larger clone differs at one position.

The immunoSEQ Assay, a bias-controlled multiplex PCR, was used to amplify TCRbeta CDR3 regions from genomic DNA. On the study's bioinformatics: The number of nucleated cells in each sample was estimated from the amplification of reference gene primers within the assay. To quantify the absolute abundance of each unique TCRbeta CDR3 rearrangement, sequence reads were collapsed and filtered. For each sample, productive Simpson clonality was calculated as the square root of Simpson's diversity index over productive rearrangements. The table was pulled from immuneACCESS by TCRdb, which kept in-frame rearrangements only. Such tables lose some clones; where checked, under half of the loss comes from unresolved V genes, and the rest has no known cause. V, J and clone size were drawn from that table, and D and trimming were deduced from the DNA. The sample data list 150,000 to 200,000 clones, and 79% of these were observed just once. In total, the top ten clones hold around 15% of the sample.

The source material was peripheral blood. The V gene is TRBV9 and the J gene is TRBJ2-1; no D segment can be confidently identified. This receptor was taken from a man in his sixties with active or convalescent COVID-19. The CDR3 region reads CASSVGASEQFF. The DNA sequence reads TGTGCCAGCAGCGTAGGGGCTTCTGAGCAGTTCTTC.